This TCR beta chain was identified during a study of sequential checkpoint blockade in melanoma. Sequencing was performed with immunoSEQ multiplex PCR; in TCRdb, only in-frame clones are kept and a portion is missing. The sample holds fewer than 25,000 clones, 65% to 85% seen once. Treatment described: randomized to nivolumab then ipilimumab (arm A) or the reverse (arm B). CDR3 length: 16 amino acids. V was cut by 1 base and J by 0 bases, with 10 bases left in between. Germline V gene sequence: CDR1 SEHNR, CDR2 FQNEAQ (reference sequence). The chain links TRBV7-9 to TRBJ1-3; a possible D gene is TRBD1 (5 bases). The receptor's source is a human donor with melanoma. This specimen consisted of CD8+ T cells sorted from blood (inferred from file names), obtained from a patient given nivolumab and ipilimumab in sequence. This CDR3 reads CASSLDGGTSGNTIYF. CDR3 nucleotide sequence: TGTGCCAGCAGCTTAGACGGGGGGACCTCTGGAAACACCATATATTTT.